This T cell receptor (beta chain) was documented in a study of cytomegalovirus exposure and HLA in healthy donors. Study conclusions and caveats: It was reportedly the case that the classifier diagnosed cytomegalovirus status with high specificity and sensitivity.

The CDR3 covers 14 residues. Trimming stripped 7 bases from V and 0 bases from J, with 11 bases between. Germline values: CDR1 SGHRS, CDR2 YFSETQ. A note on this clone: Its antigen is undetermined.

The data were produced by immunoSEQ multiplex PCR, yet TCRdb's version contains in-frame clones alone and is incomplete. The sample lists 55,000 to 70,000 clones, about 91% occurring once. The specimen was PBMCs. This chain uses TRBV5-1 with TRBJ1-3, with D possibly TRBD1 on 5 matching bases. This TCR was recovered from a man aged 18 to 35 in good health and CMV-seronegative. The CDR3, as DNA: TGCGCCAGCCAGGGCGACGGCTCTGGAAACACCATATATTTT. This sequence encodes CASQGDGSGNTIYF.